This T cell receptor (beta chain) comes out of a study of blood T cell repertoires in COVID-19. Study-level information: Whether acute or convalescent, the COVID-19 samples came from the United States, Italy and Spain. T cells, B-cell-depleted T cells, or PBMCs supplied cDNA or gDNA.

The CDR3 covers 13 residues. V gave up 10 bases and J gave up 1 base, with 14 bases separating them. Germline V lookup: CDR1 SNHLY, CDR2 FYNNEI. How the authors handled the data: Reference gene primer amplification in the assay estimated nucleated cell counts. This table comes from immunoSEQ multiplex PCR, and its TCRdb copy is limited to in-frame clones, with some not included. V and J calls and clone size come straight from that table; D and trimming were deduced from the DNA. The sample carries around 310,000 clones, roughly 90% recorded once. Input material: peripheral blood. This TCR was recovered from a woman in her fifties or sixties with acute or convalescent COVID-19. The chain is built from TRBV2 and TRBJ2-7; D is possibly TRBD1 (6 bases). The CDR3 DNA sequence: TGTGCCACCTCCAGGGGTCTGTCCTACGAGCAGTACTTC. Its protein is CATSRGLSYEQYF.